This passage covers 26 T cell receptor beta chains from one sample sequenced in a study of T cell responses to AZD1222 COVID-19 vaccine. TCRdb keeps only in-frame clones here, not all; method: immunoSEQ multiplex PCR. Altogether roughly 110,000 clones are present, roughly 90% being singletons, with the ten largest covering 4% to 5%. This material consisted of peripheral blood, taken on day 0 of AZD1222 vaccination. The source of these receptors is an adult in good health.

This chain uses TRBV3-1 (or the pseudogene TRBV3-2) with TRBJ2-5, with no clear D. Trimming removed 2 bases from V and 0 bases from J, with 16 bases in between. Germline V CDR1 and CDR2: LGHDT, YNNKEL (reference sequence). The CDR3 has 17 residues. The CDR3 region is CASSQKLSGYYQETQYF. CDR3 DNA sequence: TGTGCCAGCAGCCAAAAACTCTCTGGGTACTACCAAGAGACCCAGTACTTC.

The J gene is TRBJ1-1, the V gene TRBV7-9; D perhaps matches TRBD1 (6 bases). The ends were cut back, 3 bases at V and 1 base at J, with 12 bases in the middle. This CDR3 has 15 amino acids. Germline V gene sequence: CDR1 SEHNR, CDR2 FQNEAQ (reference sequence). CDR3 bases: TGTGCCAGCAGCTTCCCACAGGGACCGAACACTGAAGCTTTCTTT. Translated: CASSFPQGPNTEAFF.

The genes are TRBV7-8 and TRBJ1-2; D is undetermined. Germline V gene sequence: CDR1 SGHVS, CDR2 FQNEAQ. This CDR3 is 13 amino acids long. Between the trimmed V and J ends, which lost 5 bases and 7 bases, there was a span of 14 bases. In DNA, the CDR3 is TGTGCCAGCAGCCTGGACGGGGTATCTGGCTACACCTTC. Its translation: CASSLDGVSGYTF.

V is TRBV6-2 or TRBV6-3 and J is TRBJ2-7; weak D call: TRBD2 (5 bases). The CDR3 spans 13 residues. The V and J ends lost 6 bases and 4 bases respectively, with 13 bases between them. CDR1 is MNHEY and CDR2 is SVGEGT in the germline V gene. CDR3 DNA: TGTGCCAGCAGCCACGGACGGGGTTACGAGCAGTACTTC. Translating it yields CASSHGRGYEQYF.

V usage is TRBV10-3 and J usage is TRBJ1-2; 7 nucleotides agree with TRBD1. Germline trimming cut 0 bases from V and 7 bases from J; bases unmatched to any gene: 8. This CDR3 is 15 amino acids long. Germline V CDR1 and CDR2: ENHRY, SYGVKD. CDR3 in amino acids: CAISESSTGPFGYTF. In DNA, the CDR3 is TGTGCCATCAGTGAGTCTTCGACAGGGCCATTTGGCTACACCTTC.

The chain has TRBV27 and TRBJ1-6, with D unclear. CDR1 is MNHEY and CDR2 is SMNVEV in the germline V gene (reference sequence). Trimming took off 0 bases at V and 13 bases at J, with 10 bases between the two ends. The length of the CDR3 is 13 residues. CDR3 sequence: CASSLSGPFPLHF. The CDR3 nucleotides are TGTGCCAGCAGTTTATCCGGACCCTTCCCCCTCCACTTT.

The chain combines TRBV10-3 with TRBJ1-3; TRBD1 matches 7 bases. The J segment lost 8 bases and the V segment lost 2 bases, leaving 9 bases of the junction unmatched. This CDR3 has 15 amino acids. CDR1 is ENHRY, CDR2 SYGVKD, per germline. The DNA for the CDR3 is TGTGCCATCAGTGAGCTCCCCCCAGGGGGATACACCATATATTTT. Translated: CAISELPPGGYTIYF.

The genes are TRBV7-2 and TRBJ2-1, with a possible D match to TRBD2 (5 bases). The CDR3 extends over 14 amino acids. CDR1 is SGHTA, CDR2 FQGNSA, per germline. Between the trimmed V and J ends, which lost 3 bases and 6 bases, there was a span of 12 bases. CDR3 region: CASSFGVLANEQFF. CDR3 nucleotide sequence: TGTGCCAGCAGCTTCGGGGTGTTGGCCAATGAGCAGTTCTTC.

The rearrangement joins TRBV27 to TRBJ2-3; weak D call: TRBD2 (5 bases). In germline, CDR1 is MNHEY, CDR2 SMNVEV (reference sequence). The length of the CDR3 is 15 residues. The ends were cut back, 1 base at V and 0 bases at J, with 8 bases in the middle. The CDR3 DNA is TGTGCCAGCAGTTTATTTCCTAGCAGCACAGATACGCAGTATTTT. Translating gives CASSLFPSSTDTQYF.

CDR3 residues: CASRGQGRNYGYTF. The CDR3 DNA reads TGTGCCAGCAGGGGACAGGGGCGGAACTATGGCTACACCTTC. V gene TRBV28 combines with J gene TRBJ1-2, with 10 bases that match TRBD1. CDR1 MDHEN and CDR2 SYDVKM come from the germline V gene. The V gene end was trimmed by 6 bases and the J gene end by 2 bases; junction bases not matched to a gene: 3. The CDR3 runs 14 residues.

V is TRBV4-2 and J is TRBJ1-4; TRBD1 matches at 11 bases. With V trimmed by 3 bases and J by 6 bases, 6 bases remained unmatched. There are 16 residues in the CDR3. The germline CDR1 and CDR2 sequences are LGHNA and YNFKEQ. The CDR3: CASSQGTGGRDEKLFF. CDR3 in DNA: TGTGCCAGCAGCCAGGGGACAGGGGGGCGGGATGAAAAACTGTTTTTT.

The rearrangement joins TRBV28 to TRBJ2-7; 7 bases line up with TRBD1. Germline V lookup: CDR1 MDHEN, CDR2 SYDVKM. The CDR3 is 14 amino acids. The V and J ends lost 7 bases and 0 bases, in that order; junction bases with no gene match: 6. CDR3: CASTKQGTSYEQYF. The CDR3, as DNA: TGTGCCAGCACCAAACAGGGGACCTCCTACGAGCAGTACTTC. Together with reference TRBV28 and TRBJ2-7, the CDR3 gives the full variable domain: DVKVTQSSRYLVKRTGEKVFLECVQDMDHENMFWYRQDPGLGLRLIYFSYDVKMKEKGDIPEGYSVSREKKERFSLILESASTNQTSMYLCASTKQGTSYEQYFGPGTRLTVT.

The chain carries TRBV11-2 and TRBJ2-3; no clear D gene. The germline CDR1 and CDR2 sequences are SGHAT and FQNNGV. The CDR3 has 14 residues. V gave up 8 bases and J gave up 6 bases, with 18 bases separating them. CDR3 protein: CASFNGVTPDTQYF. The DNA of the CDR3 is TGTGCCAGCTTCAATGGGGTTACTCCTGATACGCAGTATTTT.

This chain connects TRBV27 to TRBJ2-7; D remains ambiguous. The germline gives CDR1 MNHEY, CDR2 SMNVEV (reference sequence). This CDR3 spans 14 amino acids. Trimming left V 5 bases short and J 0 bases short, with 11 bases between. Here the CDR3 reads CASSPAYSSYEQYF. CDR3 bases: TGTGCCAGCAGTCCCGCATATTCCTCCTACGAGCAGTACTTC.

The gene calls are TRBV12-5 and TRBJ1-1; D ambiguous. The CDR3 is 12 amino acids. The V gene lost 3 bases and the J gene lost 5 bases, with 7 bases spanning the gap. Germline V gene sequence: CDR1 LGHNT, CDR2 FRNRAP. The CDR3 protein is CASGFPGTEAFF. The CDR3 DNA reads TGTGCTAGTGGTTTTCCTGGGACTGAAGCTTTCTTT.

The rearrangement joins TRBV3-1 (or the pseudogene TRBV3-2) to TRBJ2-1; a weak D match, TRBD1 (5 bases). From germline, CDR1 is LGHDT and CDR2 YNNKEL (reference sequence). This CDR3 contains 13 residues. The V end lost 5 bases, the J end lost 4 bases, and 9 bases lay between the germline ends. The CDR3 here is CASSSQGYNEQFF. The CDR3 nucleotides read TGTGCCAGCAGCTCCCAGGGTTACAATGAGCAGTTCTTC.

The chain recombines TRBV28 with TRBJ1-3; D uncertain. Trimming stripped 3 bases from V and 0 bases from J, with 3 bases between. In germline, CDR1 is MDHEN, CDR2 SYDVKM. This CDR3 is 13 amino acids long. CDR3 nucleotides: TGTGCCAGCAGTTTTAGCTCTGGAAACACCATATATTTT. Translating it yields CASSFSSGNTIYF.

The CDR3 DNA follows: TGTGCCAGCAGCTTGTCCCTGGCGGCATACTACGAGCAGTACTTC. Amino acid sequence: CASSLSLAAYYEQYF. The J gene is TRBJ2-7, the V gene TRBV7-2; D call uncertain. Germline V gives CDR1 SGHTA, CDR2 FQGNSA. Trimming cost V 3 bases and J 3 bases, with 15 bases left between them. This CDR3 contains 15 residues. The full variable domain, completed using reference TRBV7-2 and TRBJ2-7, is GAGVSQSPSNKVTEKGKDVELRCDPISGHTALYWYRQSLGQGLEFLIYFQGNSAPDKSGLPSDRFSAERTGGSVSTLTIQRTQQEDSAVYLCASSLSLAAYYEQYFGPGTRLTVT.

This clone was picked up one time. The chain has TRBV27 and TRBJ1-2, with D possibly TRBD1 on 6 matching bases. Germline V CDR1 and CDR2: MNHEY, SMNVEV (reference sequence). This CDR3 has 11 amino acids. Trimming left V 8 bases short and J 4 bases short, with 8 bases between. In DNA, the CDR3 is TGTGCCAGCGGGGGGCCCTATGGCTACACCTTC. This encodes CASGGPYGYTF.

This rearrangement joins TRBV6-5 to TRBJ2-3, with D possibly being TRBD2 (5 bases). The CDR3 is 14 amino acids. Germline V gene sequence: CDR1 MNHEY, CDR2 SVGAGI. The V and J ends lost 8 bases and 3 bases respectively, with 15 bases between them. In DNA form, the CDR3 reads TGTGCCAGCCAGGTTAGGACTCAGACAGATACGCAGTATTTT. It is translated as CASQVRTQTDTQYF.

The V and J genes are TRBV3-1 (or the pseudogene TRBV3-2) and TRBJ2-6; a possible D gene is TRBD1 (6 bases). This CDR3 comprises 17 residues. The V and J ends lost 4 bases and 4 bases respectively, with 17 bases between them. The germline gives CDR1 LGHDT, CDR2 YNNKEL (reference sequence). The CDR3 reads CASSPPQAGTGANVLTF. As DNA, the CDR3 is TGTGCCAGCAGCCCTCCCCAAGCCGGGACAGGGGCCAACGTCCTGACTTTC.

This chain uses TRBV9 with TRBJ1-1, with 9 positions matching TRBD1. V trimming: 2 bases; J trimming: 4 bases; junction bases outside the gene matches: 0. CDR1 and CDR2 (germline): SGDLS, YYNGEE. This CDR3 comprises 13 residues. The CDR3 sequence is CASSVTGGTEAFF. The CDR3 bases are TGTGCCAGCAGCGTGACAGGGGGCACTGAAGCTTTCTTT.

The count of this clone is one. The chain couples TRBV10-3 to TRBJ1-1; D gene unclear. The CDR3 has 17 amino acids. The germline V and J ends were trimmed by 3 bases and 1 base, with 18 bases remaining between them. Germline-derived CDR1 and CDR2 are ENHRY and SYGVKD. CDR3 sequence reads: CAISDGSWGSRNTEAFF. The DNA of the CDR3 is TGTGCCATCAGTGATGGGTCATGGGGAAGTCGGAACACTGAAGCTTTCTTT.

The V call is TRBV2, the J call TRBJ1-1, with a possible D match to TRBD1 (6 bases). This CDR3 has 14 residues. Germline values: CDR1 SNHLY, CDR2 FYNNEI. The V end lost 8 bases, the J end lost 1 base, and 14 bases lay between the germline ends. Here the CDR3 reads CASGRGGQNTEAFF. For the CDR3, the DNA is TGTGCCAGCGGGCGGGGGGGCCAGAACACTGAAGCTTTCTTT.

V usage is TRBV23-1 and J usage is TRBJ2-7; no clear D. TRBV23-1 is assigned to the ORF class and has an uncertain function. The length of the CDR3 is 11 residues. Trimming shortened V by 6 bases and J by 2 bases, and 5 bases separated the two germline ends. The CDR3 reads CASSKAYEQYF. The CDR3 coding sequence is TGCGCCAGCAGCAAAGCCTACGAGCAGTACTTC.

This clone showed up just once. The chain recombines TRBV19 with TRBJ2-1; no firm D call. Germline V gene data show CDR1 as LNHDA and CDR2 as SQIVND (reference sequence). V lost 3 bases, J lost 6 bases, and 15 bases lay in between. CDR3 length equals 15 residues. The CDR3, as DNA: TGTGCCAGTAGTATCTTGGCTAGTGGTAGCAATGAGCAGTTCTTC. Its protein product is CASSILASGSNEQFF. The variable domain in full, with the rest retrieved from reference TRBV19 and TRBJ2-1, is DGGITQSPKYLFRKEGQNVTLSCEQNLNHDAMYWYRQDPGQGLRLIYYSQIVNDFQKGDIAEGYSVSREKKESFPLTVTSAQKNPTAFYLCASSILASGSNEQFFGPGTRLTVL.